Listed here are 29 T cell receptor beta chains from one sample, sequenced in a study of T cell responses to AZD1222 COVID-19 vaccine. Profiled with immunoSEQ multiplex PCR; TCRdb holds only in-frame clones, not every one. The sample includes about 130,000 clones, 80% to 90% of them seen just once. The sequences come from peripheral blood, collected on day 0 of AZD1222 vaccination. Receptor source: an adult in good health.

The rearrangement uses TRBV7-3 and TRBJ2-3; 8 bases match TRBD2. The length of the CDR3 is 14 residues. The V gene end was trimmed by 0 bases and the J gene end by 7 bases; junction bases not matched to a gene: 3. Germline V gives CDR1 SGHTA, CDR2 FQGTGA. The CDR3 sequence is CASSLTLADHTQYF. CDR3 DNA: TGTGCCAGCAGCTTAACACTAGCGGACCATACGCAGTATTTT.

The V and J genes are TRBV5-1 and TRBJ2-2; D is undetermined. V was cut by 0 bases and J by 2 bases, with 8 bases left in between. Germline V gene data show CDR1 as SGHRS and CDR2 as YFSETQ. The CDR3 runs 15 residues. The chain's CDR3 is CASSLGQLNTGELFF. DNA of the CDR3: TGCGCCAGCAGCTTGGGGCAGCTTAACACCGGGGAGCTGTTTTTT.

The chain carries TRBV4-2 and TRBJ2-5, with 10 nucleotides matching TRBD1. Per the germline V gene, CDR1 is LGHNA and CDR2 is YNFKEQ. V was clipped by 4 bases and J by 4 bases; unmatched bases: 9. The CDR3 has 16 residues. Here the CDR3 reads CASSRGQGSVRETQYF. In DNA, the CDR3 is TGTGCCAGCAGCCGGGGACAGGGGAGTGTTCGAGAGACCCAGTACTTC.

The chain recombines TRBV7-9 with TRBJ2-1; possibly TRBD2 for D (7 bases). Germline CDR1 reads SEHNR; CDR2 reads FQNEAQ (reference sequence). Trimming removed 3 bases at V and 7 bases at J, with 13 bases between. This CDR3 has 14 amino acids. This CDR3 reads CASSFRGAGNEQFF. In DNA, the CDR3 is TGTGCCAGCAGCTTCCGGGGGGCGGGGAATGAGCAGTTCTTC.

The rearrangement joins TRBV5-1 to TRBJ1-1, with 11 positions matching TRBD1. The CDR3 covers 13 residues. From germline, CDR1 is SGHRS and CDR2 YFSETQ. J gave up 11 bases and V 2 bases, and 5 bases lay outside the gene matches. The CDR3 DNA follows: TGCGCCAGCAGCTTTGGACAGGGGGCGCTTGCTTTCTTT. It translates to CASSFGQGALAFF.

CDR3: CASSVGRGRFF. Here the CDR3 DNA reads TGTGCCAGCAGTGTGGGCCGAGGGAGGTTCTTC. V gene TRBV2 combines with J gene TRBJ2-1, with D possibly TRBD2 on 5 matching bases. The length of the CDR3 is 11 residues. CDR1 and CDR2 from the germline V gene are SNHLY and FYNNEI. The V end was cut by 4 bases, the J end by 15 bases, with 13 bases between.

CDR3 amino acids: CASARISNQPQHF. In DNA, the CDR3 is TGTGCCAGCGCCCGCATTAGCAATCAGCCCCAGCATTTT. V usage is TRBV27 and J usage is TRBJ1-5; D is uncertain. Germline V gene data show CDR1 as MNHEY and CDR2 as SMNVEV (reference sequence). The CDR3 has 13 residues. Trimming removed 8 bases from V and 0 bases from J, with 8 bases in between.

This sequence joins TRBV15 and TRBJ2-2; no clear D gene. The length of the CDR3 is 14 residues. Germline-derived CDR1 and CDR2 are LNHNV and YYDKDF (reference sequence). The V end lost 5 bases, the J end lost 2 bases, and 9 bases lay between the germline ends. The CDR3 bases are TGTGCCACCAGCCCCCGCCTCAACACCGGGGAGCTGTTTTTT. This codes for CATSPRLNTGELFF.

The chain couples TRBV5-1 to TRBJ1-6; D unresolved. Germline V gene sequence: CDR1 SGHRS, CDR2 YFSETQ. The V and J ends lost 6 bases and 0 bases respectively, with 13 bases between them. The CDR3 loop spans 16 amino acids. CDR3 sequence (DNA): TGCGCCAGCAAATCGGAAGGGAGCTCCTATAATTCACCCCTCCACTTT. Its translation: CASKSEGSSYNSPLHF.

The chain recombines TRBV7-3 with TRBJ2-1; 8 positions match TRBD2. Losses at the gene ends were 2 bases for V and 6 bases for J; bases not matched to a gene: 9. This CDR3 spans 16 amino acids. The germline gives CDR1 SGHTA, CDR2 FQGTGA. The CDR3 DNA reads as TGTGCCAGCAGCTTATCCACTCCGGGGGGGCCCAATGAGCAGTTCTTC. Protein: CASSLSTPGGPNEQFF.

The chain is built from TRBV2 and TRBJ1-5; D is perhaps TRBD1 (6 bases). There are 14 residues in the CDR3. Germline CDR1 and CDR2: SNHLY and FYNNEI. V was pared by 3 bases and J by 5 bases, with 11 bases between. The CDR3 here is CASSDRGGDQPQHF. As DNA, the CDR3 is TGTGCCAGCAGTGACAGGGGAGGGGATCAGCCCCAGCATTTT.

This chain connects TRBV28 to TRBJ2-5, with D unclear. The germline V and J ends were trimmed by 1 base and 9 bases, with 15 bases remaining between them. This CDR3 spans 14 amino acids. Germline V gene data show CDR1 as MDHEN and CDR2 as SYDVKM. The CDR3 reads CASSLYLGKWAQYF. The CDR3 DNA reads TGTGCCAGCAGTTTATATCTGGGGAAATGGGCCCAGTACTTC.

This chain joins TRBV6-1 and TRBJ2-7; TRBD1 agrees at 8 bases. The CDR3 has 18 residues. Germline lookup yields CDR1 MNHNS and CDR2 SASEGT. J lost 1 base, V lost 0 bases, and 11 bases had no gene match. CDR3 bases: TGTGCCAGCAGTGAAGCCCCACAGACAGGGGTTTTATCCTACGAGCAGTACTTC. It is translated as CASSEAPQTGVLSYEQYF.

The V gene is TRBV18, the J gene TRBJ1-1; D is uncertain. Germline CDR1 KGHSH, CDR2 LQKENI. The CDR3 contains 14 residues. Trimming pared 3 bases from V and 0 bases from J, leaving 8 bases between. CDR3 amino acids: CASSPPHLNTEAFF. The DNA for the CDR3 is TGTGCCAGCTCACCTCCCCACCTGAACACTGAAGCTTTCTTT.

V usage is TRBV21-1 and J usage is TRBJ2-3; the table assigns TRBD1, which was not confirmed against the DNA. TRBV21-1 is a listed pseudogene. This CDR3 has 15 amino acids. The CDR3 coding sequence is TGTGCCAGCAGCAACTCCAGGGTACCCACAGATACGCAGTATTTT. It codes for CASSNSRVPTDTQYF.

V gene TRBV19 combines with J gene TRBJ2-1; 8 nucleotides agree with TRBD1. Per the germline V gene, CDR1 is LNHDA and CDR2 is SQIVND (reference sequence). J gave up 2 bases and V 4 bases, and 1 base lay outside the gene matches. The CDR3 sequence is 14 residues long. DNA for the CDR3: TGTGCCAGTAGTAAACAGGGGGCCTACAATGAGCAGTTCTTC. Residues: CASSKQGAYNEQFF. Looking up the rest from reference TRBV19 and TRBJ2-1 gives the full variable domain: DGGITQSPKYLFRKEGQNVTLSCEQNLNHDAMYWYRQDPGQGLRLIYYSQIVNDFQKGDIAEGYSVSREKKESFPLTVTSAQKNPTAFYLCASSKQGAYNEQFFGPGTRLTVL.

This chain connects TRBV11-1 to TRBJ2-7; D call uncertain. The CDR3 loop spans 16 amino acids. Germline CDR1 SGHAT, CDR2 FQDESV (reference sequence). V was trimmed by 5 bases and J by 2 bases, leaving 19 bases between them. The DNA of the CDR3 is TGTGCCAGCAGCCCCCGGTCCGACGCCGAAACCTACGAGCAGTACTTC. Protein: CASSPRSDAETYEQYF.

The gene calls are TRBV7-6 and TRBJ2-1, with 13 bases fitting TRBD2. Germline V gene lookup returns CDR1 SGHVS and CDR2 FNYEAQ. The CDR3 contains 16 residues. V was clipped by 3 bases and J by 10 bases; unmatched bases: 9. The CDR3 nucleotides read TGTGCCAGCAGCTTTCGGACTAGCGGGAGCGCTCGCGAGCAGTTCTTC. Its protein is CASSFRTSGSAREQFF.

The V and J genes are TRBV28 and TRBJ1-1; no clear D. Trimming pared 2 bases from V and 1 base from J, leaving 17 bases between. This CDR3 is 17 amino acids long. Germline CDR1 is MDHEN and CDR2 is SYDVKM. In nucleotides, the CDR3 is TGTGCCAGCAGTTTAAACTCCCGTCTAGTAGGGAACACTGAAGCTTTCTTT. Encoded protein: CASSLNSRLVGNTEAFF. The full variable domain, with the rest looked up from reference TRBV28 and TRBJ1-1, is DVKVTQSSRYLVKRTGEKVFLECVQDMDHENMFWYRQDPGLGLRLIYFSYDVKMKEKGDIPEGYSVSREKKERFSLILESASTNQTSMYLCASSLNSRLVGNTEAFFGQGTRLTVV.

The chain carries TRBV5-6 and TRBJ1-2, with 9 bases that match TRBD1. Trimming took 4 bases from V and 8 from J; bases not matched to a gene: 9. This CDR3 comprises 14 residues. Germline CDR1 SGHDT, CDR2 YYEEEE. The CDR3 DNA is TGTGCCAGCAGCCCTGACAGGGGGGGTAGGGGCTACACCTTC. Amino acids: CASSPDRGGRGYTF.

This chain joins TRBV2 and TRBJ1-1; D is possibly TRBD1 (6 bases). This CDR3 has 15 amino acids. The germline V and J ends were trimmed by 7 bases and 0 bases, with 15 bases remaining between them. CDR1 is SNHLY and CDR2 is FYNNEI in the germline V gene. The CDR3 here is CASTEEGGVNTEAFF. The CDR3 DNA sequence: TGTGCCAGCACCGAGGAGGGGGGGGTGAACACTGAAGCTTTCTTT. The variable domain in full, with the rest retrieved from reference TRBV2 and TRBJ1-1, is EPEVTQTPSHQVTQMGQEVILRCVPISNHLYFYWYRQILGQKVEFLVSFYNNEISEKSEIFDDQFSVERPDGSNFTLKIRSTKLEDSAMYFCASTEEGGVNTEAFFGQGTRLTVV.

The J gene is TRBJ1-3, the V gene TRBV6-5; the D is unclear. The germline V gene encodes CDR1 MNHEY and CDR2 SVGAGI. Trimming took off 0 bases at V and 0 bases at J, with 9 bases between the two ends. There are 16 residues in the CDR3. The CDR3 region has the DNA TGTGCCAGCAGTTACTCAGTTCGTAACTCTGGAAACACCATATATTTT. Amino acids: CASSYSVRNSGNTIYF.

This sequence joins TRBV7-2 and TRBJ2-2; D possibly corresponds to TRBD2 (5 bases). The V gene lost 2 bases and the J gene lost 9 bases, with 10 bases spanning the gap. Germline CDR1 is SGHTA and CDR2 is FQGNSA. The CDR3 is 13 amino acids. The CDR3 is CASSLRGKRELFF. The CDR3 DNA is TGTGCCAGCAGCTTACGAGGGAAACGGGAGCTGTTTTTT.

This chain uses TRBV28 with TRBJ2-4; 8 positions agree with TRBD1. The CDR3 extends over 15 amino acids. V dropped 4 bases and J dropped 11; count of bases not matched to a gene: 13. Germline V gene data show CDR1 as MDHEN and CDR2 as SYDVKM. CDR3 region: CASSYDTGGNHLQYF. DNA for the CDR3: TGTGCCAGCAGTTACGATACAGGGGGAAATCATCTTCAGTACTTC. Based on the CDR3 plus reference TRBV28 and TRBJ2-4, the full variable domain is DVKVTQSSRYLVKRTGEKVFLECVQDMDHENMFWYRQDPGLGLRLIYFSYDVKMKEKGDIPEGYSVSREKKERFSLILESASTNQTSMYLCASSYDTGGNHLQYFGAGTRLSVL.

This chain uses TRBV5-1 with TRBJ1-1, with a weak D call TRBD1 (5 bases). Germline V gene lookup returns CDR1 SGHRS and CDR2 YFSETQ. V was shortened by 2 bases and J by 4 bases, with 12 bases between the two germline ends. This CDR3 contains 14 residues. The CDR3 is CASSFTGTPTEAFF. In DNA, the CDR3 is TGCGCCAGCAGCTTCACCGGGACGCCCACTGAAGCTTTCTTT.

V is TRBV2 and J is TRBJ2-1, with 7 nucleotides matching TRBD2. The length of the CDR3 is 12 residues. The germline CDR1 and CDR2 sequences are SNHLY and FYNNEI. With V trimmed by 5 bases and J by 10 bases, 5 bases remained unmatched. CDR3 in amino acids: CASSPFSGEQFF. In DNA form, the CDR3 reads TGTGCCAGCAGTCCTTTTAGCGGGGAGCAGTTCTTC.

The chain recombines TRBV18 with TRBJ1-1, with no clear D. This CDR3 comprises 15 residues. Per germline, CDR1 KGHSH and CDR2 LQKENI. V dropped 3 bases and J dropped 1 base, with 12 bases sitting between them. CDR3 loop: CASSPRGERNTEAFF. The CDR3 coding sequence is TGTGCCAGCTCACCTCGGGGTGAGAGGAACACTGAAGCTTTCTTT.

This chain connects TRBV7-6 to TRBJ1-2, with D possibly TRBD1 on 5 matching bases. Between the trimmed V and J ends, which lost 5 bases and 2 bases, there was a span of 9 bases. The germline gives CDR1 SGHVS, CDR2 FNYEAQ. The CDR3 extends over 13 amino acids. For the CDR3, the DNA is TGTGCCAGCAGCCCAGGGACGAACTATGGCTACACCTTC. Translated: CASSPGTNYGYTF.

The chain links TRBV19 to TRBJ1-1; D is possibly TRBD1 (5 bases). The V end was cut by 4 bases, the J end by 4 bases, with 10 bases between. Germline CDR1 reads LNHDA; CDR2 reads SQIVND (reference sequence). This CDR3 comprises 13 residues. CDR3 nucleotides: TGTGCCAGTAGTAGAAGGGGCACCACTGAAGCTTTCTTT. This translates into CASSRRGTTEAFF. Using reference TRBV19 and TRBJ1-1 for the parts outside the CDR3, the full variable domain is DGGITQSPKYLFRKEGQNVTLSCEQNLNHDAMYWYRQDPGQGLRLIYYSQIVNDFQKGDIAEGYSVSREKKESFPLTVTSAQKNPTAFYLCASSRRGTTEAFFGQGTRLTVV.